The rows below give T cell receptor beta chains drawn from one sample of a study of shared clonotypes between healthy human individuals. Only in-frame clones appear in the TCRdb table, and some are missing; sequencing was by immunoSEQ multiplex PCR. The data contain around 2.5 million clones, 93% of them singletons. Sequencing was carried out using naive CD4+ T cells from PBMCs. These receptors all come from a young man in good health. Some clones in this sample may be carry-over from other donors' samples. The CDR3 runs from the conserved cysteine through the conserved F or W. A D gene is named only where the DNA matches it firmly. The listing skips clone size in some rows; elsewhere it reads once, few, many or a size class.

TGTGCCAGCAGCCAAGATTGGAGGGTGCAGTTCTTC,CASSQDWRVQFF,NA,TRBV14,NA,TRBJ2-1
TGTGCCAGCAGCCCGCATAGGGGGGGAGAAAATGAGCAGTTCTTC,CASSPHRGGENEQFF,NA,TRBV7-2,NA,TRBJ2-1
TGCAGCGTCGCAGGGGACGGACCGCCCTACGAGCAGTACTTC,CSVAGDGPPYEQYF,NA,TRBV29-1,NA,TRBJ2-7
TGTGCCACCAGCAGAGATCCGGCAGGGGGAGCCGAGCAGTACTTC,CATSRDPAGGAEQYF,TRBD1,TRBV15,NA,TRBJ2-7
TGTGCCAGCAGAGGGACCACGGGCCCATCAGCTGAAGCTTTCTTT,CASRGTTGPSAEAFF,NA,TRBV6-5,NA,TRBJ1-1
NA,CASSKGWADGTNEKLFF,NA,TRBV21-1,NA,TRBJ1-4
TGTGCCAGCAGCTTGGCCCATGAAGCTTTCTTT,CASSLAHEAFF,NA,TRBV5-8,NA,TRBJ1-1
TGTGCCAGCTCATCAGGGACTAGCGCGACGGGGGACATTCAGTACTTC,CASSSGTSATGDIQYF,TRBD2,TRBV18,NA,TRBJ2-4
TGCGCCAGCAGCCCCGCTAGCGGGGGAACCTACAATGAGCAGTTCTTC,CASSPASGGTYNEQFF,TRBD2,TRBV5-1,NA,TRBJ2-1
TGTGCCAGCTCGTCAATCGTCGGGGCCCCCGGGGGCACTGAAGCTTTCTTT,CASSSIVGAPGGTEAFF,NA,TRBV18,NA,TRBJ1-1
TGCGCCAGCAGCCCGCGATCCAGTCGCGAGCGGGGAAATGCCTACGAGCAGTACTTC,CASSPRSSRERGNAYEQYF,TRBD2,TRBV4-1,NA,TRBJ2-7
TGTGCCAGCAGCGTCGGGACAGGGACCTACGAGCAGTACTTC,CASSVGTGTYEQYF,TRBD1,TRBV9,NA,TRBJ2-7
TGCGCCAGCAGCCCCGAAAACAAGGACAGAGAAAAACTGTTTTTT,CASSPENKDREKLFF,NA,TRBV5-1,NA,TRBJ1-4
TGTGCCAGCAGCCAAGTCCGCAGGGGTAGCTCCTACGAGCAGTACTTC,CASSQVRRGSSYEQYF,NA,TRBV14,once,TRBJ2-7
TGCGCCAGCAGCGCCGGGACAGGGAATGAGCAGTTCTTC,CASSAGTGNEQFF,TRBD1,TRBV5-1,NA,TRBJ2-1
TGTGCCAGTAGCCGGGCCCGATCCCCTAATGAAAAACTGTTTTTT,CASSRARSPNEKLFF,NA,TRBV19,NA,TRBJ1-4
TGTGCCATCAGCCGGGACAGGGATAGCAATCAGCCCCAGCATTTT,CAISRDRDSNQPQHF,TRBD1,TRBV10-3,NA,TRBJ1-5
TGTGCCAGCAGCCCAAGAACAAACACTGAAGCTTTCTTT,CASSPRTNTEAFF,NA,TRBV7-8,NA,TRBJ1-1
TGTGCCAGCAGGGTGGTTGGGGGGGACTATGGCTACACCTTC,CASRVVGGDYGYTF,NA,TRBV28,NA,TRBJ1-2
TGTGCCAGCTCACCACGAGGAACAGGGGATATATACGAGCAGTACTTC,CASSPRGTGDIYEQYF,TRBD1,TRBV18,once,TRBJ2-7
TGTGCCAGTAGTACGGACAGGAACTATGGCTACACCTTC,CASSTDRNYGYTF,TRBD1,TRBV19,NA,TRBJ1-2
TGTGCCAGTAGTATAGATCTAAGCGCCTACAATGAGCAGTTCTTC,CASSIDLSAYNEQFF,NA,TRBV19,once,TRBJ2-1
TGTGCCAGCAGTTCGAGGACTGAGCAGTTCTTC,CASSSRTEQFF,NA,TRBV28,once,TRBJ2-1
TGTGCCAGCAGCTCCGCCCTCGGGACAGGGACCTACGAGCAGTACTTC,CASSSALGTGTYEQYF,TRBD1,TRBV5-5,once,TRBJ2-7
TGTGCCAGCAGCTCTATAGGAATTACCGACTCCTACGAGCAGTACTTC,CASSSIGITDSYEQYF,NA,TRBV28,NA,TRBJ2-7
TGTGCTAGTGGTTTGGGGACTCGGGAGCTGTTTTTT,CASGLGTRELFF,NA,TRBV12-5,NA,TRBJ2-2
TGTGCCAGCAGCTTACGGGACAGAGGGTCCCCGATGTGGGAGCTGTTTTTT,CASSLRDRGSPMWELFF,TRBD1,TRBV7-9,NA,TRBJ2-2
TGCGCCACTTCACTAGGACTAGCTGTCTCTGGGGCCAACGTCCTGACTTTC,CATSLGLAVSGANVLTF,TRBD2,TRBV5-1,NA,TRBJ2-6
TGTGCCTGGAGTGTATACGGGGGAGCGTCCTACACCTTC,CAWSVYGGASYTF,NA,TRBV30,NA,TRBJ1-2
TGTGCCTGGACCAGGGTCGCCGGCACTGAAGCTTTCTTT,CAWTRVAGTEAFF,NA,TRBV30,few,TRBJ1-1
TGTGCCAGCACCCCGAGAGGGCAGGGGCCAGATACGCAGTATTTT,CASTPRGQGPDTQYF,NA,TRBV27,NA,TRBJ2-3
TGTGCCAGCAGCTTGGACGGGACAGGTCTCTATGGCTACACCTTC,CASSLDGTGLYGYTF,TRBD1,TRBV7-9,NA,TRBJ1-2
TGTGCCAGCAGCCGCTCTAGGAACACCGGGGAGCTGTTTTTT,CASSRSRNTGELFF,NA,TRBV6-5,NA,TRBJ2-2
TGTGCCAGCAGCCTGACCGGGCAGTCCTCTGGAAACACCATATATTTT,CASSLTGQSSGNTIYF,NA,TRBV7-2,NA,TRBJ1-3
TGTGCCAGCAGTGGGCCTAGGGACAGGGATCCGAACACTGAAGCTTTCTTT,CASSGPRDRDPNTEAFF,TRBD1,TRBV25-1,few,TRBJ1-1
TGTGCCAGCAGTGAAGACAGGGTTCGGGAGACCCAGTACTTC,CASSEDRVRETQYF,NA,TRBV6-1,NA,TRBJ2-5
TGTGCCAGCAGCTTACGCGACAGGGACACTGAAGCTTTCTTT,CASSLRDRDTEAFF,TRBD1,TRBV7-2,NA,TRBJ1-1
TGTGCCAGTAGAAGGGACAGATTTAATGAAAAACTGTTTTTT,CASRRDRFNEKLFF,TRBD1,TRBV19,NA,TRBJ1-4
TGCGCCAGCAGCACGGGACAGGGGTACTACAATGAGCAGTTCTTC,CASSTGQGYYNEQFF,TRBD1,TRBV5-1,NA,TRBJ2-1
TGTGCCAGCAGCTTGCGTCTAGCGGGGGGAGCCGGGGAGCTGTTTTTT,CASSLRLAGGAGELFF,TRBD2,TRBV5-4,NA,TRBJ2-2